This T cell receptor beta chain comes out of a study of memory CD4+ T cells and cytomegalovirus serostatus. Study-level background: Of the healthy Belgian adults, 9 or 10 were CMV seropositive and about two dozen seronegative. Whole-study findings and limits: CD4+ memory repertoires contained 67 of 164 reported CMV TCRbeta sequences. A US-trained random forest predicted CMV serostatus with median AUC around 0.9.

With 8 bases clipped from V and 1 base from J, the junction kept 4 bases outside the gene matches. The CDR3 totals 14 residues. The germline CDR1 and CDR2 sequences are SNHLY and FYNNEI. Data came from immunoSEQ multiplex PCR; TCRdb stores just in-frame clones and leaves some out. The sample holds tens of thousands of clones; under 80% are singletons and the top ten take less than 0.65%. Concerning this clone itself: The antigen is not known.

The sort gate was single viable CD3+CD4+CD8-CD45RO+ cells for memory CD4+ T cells. This sequence originates from an adult in good health and CMV-seronegative. Some clones in this sample may be carry-over from other donors' samples. The sequencing input was memory CD4+ T cells from blood. The rearrangement uses TRBV2 and TRBJ2-3, with 9 bases that match TRBD2. The CDR3 loop is CASWASGGTDTQYF. The CDR3 DNA sequence: TGTGCCAGCTGGGCTAGCGGGGGCACAGATACGCAGTATTTT.